Below, 10 T cell receptor beta chains from the same sample are listed, as sequenced in a study of molecular identifiers for immune sequencing clone quantification. TCRdb itself ran the PCR reads through MiXCR, one entry per CDR3 protein. The table lists 62,000 or so distinct CDR3 sequences, over 15% of them singletons. The sequenced sample was naive CD8+ T cells from blood, with Jurkat cell RNA spiked in. Subset noted: FACS-sorted CD8+CD4-CCR7+CD45RA+ naive T cells. The receptor set was obtained from a human donor in good health. Some libraries in this study had Jurkat cell RNA spiked in.

The DNA for the CDR3 is TGTGCCAGCAGCTTAAGGGACAGGGGCCACGAGCAGTACTTC. It specifies CASSLRDRGHEQYF. The chain couples TRBV11-3 to TRBJ2-7, with 10 nucleotides matching TRBD1. This CDR3 has 14 residues. The germline V gene encodes CDR1 SGHNT and CDR2 YENEEA. Trimming took 2 bases from V and 5 from J; bases not matched to a gene: 3.

This clonotype was observed at least ten times. The chain employs TRBV28 and TRBJ1-5, with D hard to call. The length of the CDR3 is 15 residues. V lost 7 bases, J lost 0 bases, and 13 bases lay in between. Germline values: CDR1 MDHEN, CDR2 SYDVKM. In nucleotides, the CDR3 is TGTGCCAGCATCGACGAACGGTTTAGCAATCAGCCCCAGCATTTT. This sequence encodes CASIDERFSNQPQHF. Variable domain in full (rest from reference TRBV28 and TRBJ1-5): DVKVTQSSRYLVKRTGEKVFLECVQDMDHENMFWYRQDPGLGLRLIYFSYDVKMKEKGDIPEGYSVSREKKERFSLILESASTNQTSMYLCASIDERFSNQPQHFGDGTRLSIL.

To note about this clonotype: This could be a read error, since a much larger clone is one nucleotide away. The chain links TRBV7-9 to TRBJ1-1; 7 bases agree with TRBD1. CDR1 is SEHNR, CDR2 FQNEAQ, per germline (reference sequence). The CDR3 spans 14 residues. CDR3 sequence reads: CASSPDRANTEALF. In DNA, the CDR3 is TGTGCCAGCAGCCCTGACAGGGCCAACACTGAAGCTCTCTTT. The whole variable domain, remainder taken from reference TRBV7-9 and TRBJ1-1, is DTGVSQNPRHKITKRGQNVTFRCDPISEHNRLYWYRQTLGQGPEFLTYFQNEAQLEKSRLLSDRFSAERPKGSFSTLEIQRTEQGDSAMYLCASSPDRANTEALFGQGTRLTVV.

This clonotype was detected many times. The chain recombines TRBV24-1 with TRBJ2-2; 10 positions agree with TRBD2. Per germline, CDR1 KGHDR and CDR2 SFDVKD. J gave up 1 base and V 2 bases, and 3 bases lay outside the gene matches. This CDR3 region has 17 residues. CDR3 nucleotides: TGTGCCACCAGTGATTCTCCTAGCGGGAGGAACACCGGGGAGCTGTTTTTT. This encodes CATSDSPSGRNTGELFF.

This chain uses TRBV29-1 with TRBJ1-2, with D unresolved. The germline V gene encodes CDR1 SQVTM and CDR2 ANQGSEA. This CDR3 has 11 amino acids. V was pared by 5 bases and J by 0 bases, with 4 bases between. CDR3 amino acids: CSVLTNYGYTF. CDR3 in DNA: TGCAGCGTTCTGACTAACTATGGCTACACCTTC.

Of note for this clonotype: This may come from a read error, since a much larger clone is one base off. J is TRBJ2-1 and V is TRBV13; D may be TRBD1 (6 bases). This CDR3 spans 13 amino acids. Germline CDR1 is PRHDT and CDR2 is FYEKMQ (reference sequence). The V gene lost 5 bases and the J gene lost 6 bases, with 11 bases spanning the gap. The CDR3 nucleotides read TGTGCCAGCAGCCCCCGACAGGTCAATGAGCAGTTCTTC. It specifies CASSPRQVNEQFF.

The genes are TRBV5-3 and TRBJ2-6; D tentatively fits TRBD1 or TRBD2 (5 bases each). TRBV5-3 is sorted into the ORF group, with uncertain function. The V end lost 8 bases, the J end lost 0 bases, and 15 bases lay between the germline ends. The length of the CDR3 is 16 residues. The CDR3 bases are TGTGCCAGCAGGACTGGCAGGGACTCTGGGGCCAACGTCCTGACTTTC. It specifies CASRTGRDSGANVLTF.

Details on this clonotype: This may be a read error: a much more frequent sequence differs by one nucleotide. The chain joins TRBV7-8 to TRBJ1-2; 7 positions match TRBD1. Trimming removed 2 bases from V and 3 bases from J; junction bases left unmatched: 12. The CDR3 is made up of 17 amino acids. From germline, CDR1 is SGHVS and CDR2 FQNEAQ. CDR3 DNA: TGTGCCAGCAGCTTAAGCCCGAGACAGGGTTTTGACTATGGCTACACCTTC. Residues: CASSLSPRQGFDYGYTF.

Ten or more counts support this clonotype. The chain uses TRBV29-1 and TRBJ1-2; tentative D call: TRBD1 (5 bases). V was clipped by 3 bases and J by 2 bases, with 16 bases between them. CDR3 length: 15 amino acids. Germline V gene sequence: CDR1 SQVTM, CDR2 ANQGSEA. CDR3: CSVESTGTKNYGYTF. The CDR3 coding sequence is TGCAGCGTTGAGTCTACCGGGACCAAGAACTATGGCTACACCTTC. The entire variable domain, with the rest obtained from reference TRBV29-1 and TRBJ1-2, is as follows: SAVISQKPSRDICQRGTSLTIQCQVDSQVTMMFWYRQQPGQSLTLIATANQGSEATYESGFVIDKFPISRPNLTFSTLTVSNMSPEDSSIYLCSVESTGTKNYGYTFGSGTRLTVV.

This clonotype was picked up many times. V usage is TRBV27 and J usage is TRBJ2-1; 8 bases are a match to TRBD2. Per germline, CDR1 MNHEY and CDR2 SMNVEV (reference sequence). The CDR3 sequence is 18 residues long. Trimming took 4 bases from V and 0 from J; bases not matched to a gene: 11. The CDR3 here is CASSSGLASDSSYNEQFF. Here the CDR3 DNA reads TGTGCCAGCAGTTCTGGACTAGCTTCCGACAGCTCCTACAATGAGCAGTTCTTC.